This T cell receptor (beta chain) originates from a study of beta chain features in type 1 diabetes. Turning to this clone: The same CDR3 also results from other DNA sequences found in this sample.

Of the isolated RNA, all was reverse transcribed, and so the sequenced material was expressed TCRB transcripts. The data were produced by immunoSEQ multiplex PCR, yet TCRdb's version contains in-frame clones alone and is incomplete. The sample consists of under 450,000 clones, 14% of them appearing once. This CDR3 has 12 amino acids. Germline loops: CDR1 MDHEN, CDR2 SYDVKM. V gave up 5 bases and J gave up 4 bases, with 6 bases separating them. The chain employs TRBV28 and TRBJ2-1; D gene unclear. The sequencing sample was made of naive CD4+ T cells from blood. This sequence was found in a man aged 25-45 years in good health. The CDR3 is CASSPQYNEQFF. CDR3 sequence (DNA): TGTGCCAGCAGTCCACAGTACAATGAGCAGTTCTTC.